This T cell receptor beta chain was profiled in a study of T-cell memory formation after mild COVID-19. MiXCR was run by TCRdb on the 5' RACE reads, yielding one entry per CDR3 protein. The sample shows roughly 510,000 distinct CDR3 sequences, approximately 15% of them seen only once. Germline CDR1 reads MGHRA; CDR2 reads YSYEKL. Trimming left V 0 bases short and J 3 bases short, with 14 bases between. CDR3 length equals 16 residues. Sequenced sample: PBMCs or a T cell subset sorted from them (not recorded which). The V call is TRBV4-1, the J call TRBJ2-5, with D perhaps given as TRBD1 or TRBD2 (5 bases each). The sequence was collected from an adult woman who had mild COVID-19 (a few samples of this study predate the infection). Cell type and time point are not known. CDR3 region: CASSQDPGPPKETQYF. The DNA of the CDR3 is TGCGCCAGCAGCCAAGACCCGGGACCCCCGAAAGAGACCCAGTACTTC.